This T cell receptor (beta chain) comes out of a study of blood T cell repertoires in COVID-19. Original processing methods: The authors estimated nucleated cell counts from reference gene primer amplification. TCRdb keeps only in-frame clones here, not all; method: immunoSEQ multiplex PCR. The V and J calls and the clone size are those of that table, but D and trimming were determined from the DNA. In the table there are 180,000 or so clones, about 83% of which are singletons. V gave up 0 bases and J gave up 15 bases, with 15 bases separating them. Germline values: CDR1 GTSNPN, CDR2 SVGIG (reference sequence). This CDR3 contains 12 residues.

The rearrangement links TRBV30 to TRBJ2-1, with D possibly being TRBD2 (5 bases). The sequence was obtained from a man aged 35 to 55 with acute COVID-19. Sequencing was performed on PBMCs or T cells enriched from blood (not recorded which). The CDR3 is CAWSVRGKWLFF. The CDR3, as DNA: TGTGCCTGGAGTGTACGAGGGAAGTGGCTGTTCTTC.